The 29 T cell receptor beta chains listed next were all sequenced from one sample in a study of CD8 T cells in Susac syndrome. An amount of RNA that ranged from roughly 0.5 to 1 ug was reverse transcribed with random hexamers. Each CDR3 protein is one row after TCRdb ran MiXCR on the immunoSEQ multiplex PCR reads. In the table there are approximately 80,000 distinct CDR3 sequences, roughly 95% of which are singletons. The sequenced sample was CD8+ T cells from PBMCs. These receptors were collected from a human donor with Susac syndrome.

This clonotype came up once. J is TRBJ2-7 and V is TRBV5-6; D is possibly TRBD2 (5 bases). Germline V gene sequence: CDR1 SGHDT, CDR2 YYEEEE. CDR3 length: 15 residues. The V and J ends lost 2 bases and 6 bases respectively, with 18 bases between them. This CDR3 reads CASSFDPGGGVEQYF. The CDR3 DNA follows: TGTGCCAGCAGCTTTGACCCCGGTGGAGGAGTCGAGCAGTACTTC. The full variable domain, completed using reference TRBV5-6 and TRBJ2-7, is DAGVTQSPTHLIKTRGQQVTLRCSPKSGHDTVSWYQQALGQGPQFIFQYYEEEERQRGNFPDRFSGHQFPNYSSELNVNALLLGDSALYLCASSFDPGGGVEQYFGPGTRLTVT.

V and J are TRBV9 and TRBJ2-7; 7 nucleotides line up with TRBD2. The CDR3 spans 16 residues. V gave up 0 bases and J gave up 0 bases; unmatched junction bases: 6. Germline assignment: CDR1 SGDLS and CDR2 YYNGEE. CDR3 DNA sequence: TGTGCCAGCAGCGTAGGGGAGGGGTTGAGCTCCTACGAGCAGTACTTC. Translating it yields CASSVGEGLSSYEQYF.

The chain carries TRBV5-1 and TRBJ2-5; the D gene is possibly TRBD2 (6 bases). V lost 5 bases, J lost 0 bases, and 11 bases lay in between. Germline lookup yields CDR1 SGHRS and CDR2 YFSETQ. The CDR3 runs 14 residues. The DNA of the CDR3 is TGCGCCAGCAGGGGCTGGACTAACCAAGAGACCCAGTACTTC. Its protein product is CASRGWTNQETQYF.

Here the CDR3 reads CASSPAETQYF. The CDR3 DNA reads TGTGCCAGCAGCCCTGCTGAGACCCAGTACTTC. The V and J genes are TRBV12-3 or TRBV12-4 and TRBJ2-5; D is unresolved. V was pared by 6 bases and J by 5 bases, with 7 bases between. The CDR3 has 11 residues.

This clonotype was seen a few times. This chain links TRBV27 with TRBJ1-2, with a tentative D call TRBD1 (5 bases). The CDR3 runs 12 residues. Germline V gene lookup returns CDR1 MNHEY and CDR2 SMNVEV (reference sequence). V lost 2 bases and J 6 bases, leaving 7 bases between the germline ends. This CDR3 reads CASSLPGNGYTF. CDR3 sequence (DNA): TGTGCCAGCAGTTTACCAGGGAATGGCTACACCTTC.

This chain connects TRBV7-9 to TRBJ2-6, with 10 nucleotides matching TRBD1. From germline, CDR1 is SEHNR and CDR2 FQNEAQ (reference sequence). The ends lost 4 bases at V and 4 bases at J; junction bases unmatched: 10. The CDR3 spans 18 residues. The CDR3 here is CASSYTGQGVGGANVLTF. In DNA, the CDR3 is TGTGCCAGCAGCTATACTGGACAGGGGGTTGGAGGGGCCAACGTCCTGACTTTC.

The rearrangement joins TRBV7-2 to TRBJ2-7; 7 bases fit TRBD2. V lost 6 bases and J lost 4; bases outside the gene matches: 9. The CDR3 runs to 14 residues. Germline V gives CDR1 SGHTA, CDR2 FQGNSA. Written as DNA, the CDR3 is TGTGCCAGCAGGCGGGGGATGGGTAGTTACGAGCAGTACTTC. It is translated as CASRRGMGSYEQYF.

This clonotype was seen only a few times. The gene calls are TRBV5-1 and TRBJ2-7; D may be TRBD1 or TRBD2 (6 bases each). CDR3 length: 12 amino acids. V shed 5 bases and J shed 6 bases, with 12 bases lying between them. Germline values: CDR1 SGHRS, CDR2 YFSETQ. CDR3 DNA sequence: TGCGCCAGCAGTGGGGGGCTTCCCGAGCAGTACTTC. Its protein is CASSGGLPEQYF.

The chain combines TRBV19 with TRBJ1-5, with 7 nucleotides matching TRBD1. With V trimmed by 7 bases and J by 3 bases, 6 bases remained unmatched. The CDR3 has 14 amino acids. Germline V gene data show CDR1 as LNHDA and CDR2 as SQIVND (reference sequence). The DNA for the CDR3 is TGTGCCAGTAACGACAGGGAGTACAATCAGCCCCAGCATTTT. This translates into CASNDREYNQPQHF.

The chain carries TRBV12-3 or TRBV12-4 and TRBJ2-1; D gene ambiguous. The CDR3 extends over 11 amino acids. Between the trimmed V and J ends, which lost 11 bases and 12 bases, there was a span of 17 bases. CDR3: CAVWTAKGQFF. The CDR3 nucleotides are TGTGCCGTTTGGACGGCCAAGGGGCAGTTCTTC.

The rearrangement uses TRBV7-2 and TRBJ2-3; tentatively, D is TRBD2 (6 bases). The V gene's germline CDR1 is SGHTA and CDR2 FQGNSA. Deletions cut 5 bases from V and 2 bases from J, with 20 bases between. The CDR3 has 17 amino acids. The CDR3 spells CASSPGGPDTDTDTQYF. The CDR3 region has the DNA TGTGCCAGCAGCCCCGGGGGACCCGACACCGACACAGATACGCAGTATTTT.

The rearrangement uses TRBV9 and TRBJ2-1; D gene ambiguous. The CDR3 loop spans 11 amino acids. V was cut by 0 bases and J by 13 bases, with 8 bases left in between. Germline CDR1 is SGDLS and CDR2 is YYNGEE. In DNA, the CDR3 is TGTGCCAGCAGCGTAGACAAGCAACAGTTCTTC. It is translated as CASSVDKQQFF.

The rearrangement joins TRBV7-9 to TRBJ2-7; D may match TRBD1 or TRBD2 (6 bases each). V gave up 4 bases and J gave up 2 bases, with 18 bases separating them. The CDR3 contains 16 residues. Germline V gives CDR1 SEHNR, CDR2 FQNEAQ (reference sequence). CDR3 in amino acids: CASSSGADRTTYEQYF. The CDR3 DNA is TGTGCCAGCAGCTCCGGGGCCGACAGGACTACCTACGAGCAGTACTTC.

The rearrangement joins TRBV5-6 to TRBJ1-2, with D tentatively TRBD1 (5 bases). Per germline, CDR1 SGHDT and CDR2 YYEEEE. This CDR3 spans 14 amino acids. Trimming stripped 0 bases from V and 8 bases from J, with 14 bases between. The CDR3 region has the DNA TGTGCCAGCAGCTTGGGCCGGGGGGTGGAAGGCTACACCTTC. Encoded protein: CASSLGRGVEGYTF.

This chain uses TRBV29-1 with TRBJ2-3; D is ambiguous. Germline V gene data show CDR1 as SQVTM and CDR2 as ANQGSEA. V lost 8 bases and J lost 0, with 12 bases in between. This CDR3 is 13 amino acids long. Written as DNA, the CDR3 is TGCAGCCTGTTCCCGGGCAGCACAGATACGCAGTATTTT. Protein: CSLFPGSTDTQYF.

This clonotype was recorded once. The chain uses TRBV7-9 and TRBJ1-5; 9 nucleotides line up with TRBD1. Germline CDR1 and CDR2: SEHNR and FQNEAQ (reference sequence). The CDR3 length is 14 residues. Trimming took 5 bases from V and 8 from J; bases not matched to a gene: 7. The CDR3 region is CASSQTGGMEPQHF. The CDR3 bases are TGTGCCAGCAGCCAAACAGGGGGCATGGAGCCCCAGCATTTT.

This chain connects TRBV13 to TRBJ2-1; maybe TRBD2 (6 bases). The CDR3 contains 12 residues. Trimming stripped 11 bases from V and 9 bases from J, with 17 bases between. CDR1 is PRHDT, CDR2 FYEKMQ, per germline (reference sequence). CDR3 region: CASGGTYGEQFF. The CDR3 DNA is TGTGCCTCTGGGGGGACCTACGGTGAGCAGTTCTTC.

The chain employs TRBV2 and TRBJ1-2; D might be TRBD1 (5 bases). Germline CDR1 is SNHLY and CDR2 is FYNNEI. Trimming left V 7 bases short and J 2 bases short, with 11 bases between. CDR3 length: 13 residues. As DNA, the CDR3 is TGTGCCAGCAACGGCAGGGCCAACTATGGCTACACCTTC. Residues: CASNGRANYGYTF. Together with reference TRBV2 and TRBJ1-2, the CDR3 gives the full variable domain: EPEVTQTPSHQVTQMGQEVILRCVPISNHLYFYWYRQILGQKVEFLVSFYNNEISEKSEIFDDQFSVERPDGSNFTLKIRSTKLEDSAMYFCASNGRANYGYTFGSGTRLTVV.

The rearrangement uses TRBV7-9 and TRBJ2-3; unclear D gene. This CDR3 is built from 14 residues. Trimming removed 5 bases at V and 0 bases at J, with 9 bases between. Germline V gene data show CDR1 as SEHNR and CDR2 as FQNEAQ (reference sequence). The CDR3 region has the DNA TGTGCCAGCAGCCGAGACTCGAGCACAGATACGCAGTATTTT. Protein product: CASSRDSSTDTQYF.

The chain is built from TRBV29-1 and TRBJ1-2, with 8 nucleotides matching TRBD1. V gave up 7 bases and J gave up 2 bases; unmatched junction bases: 6. The CDR3 runs 13 residues. CDR1 and CDR2 from the germline V gene are SQVTM and ANQGSEA. The CDR3 nucleotides read TGCAGCGGTCTCCAGGGGGCGAACTATGGCTACACCTTC. It translates to CSGLQGANYGYTF.

This chain links TRBV7-9 with TRBJ2-1, with D possibly TRBD1 on 6 matching bases. The CDR3 runs to 15 residues. The V gene lost 5 bases and the J gene lost 8 bases, with 19 bases spanning the gap. CDR1 is SEHNR and CDR2 is FQNEAQ in the germline V gene (reference sequence). Here the CDR3 reads CASSPQGGKLDEQFF. As DNA, the CDR3 is TGTGCCAGCAGCCCACAGGGTGGGAAACTGGATGAGCAGTTCTTC.

The rearrangement uses TRBV11-2 and TRBJ2-7; D call uncertain. V lost 1 base and J lost 1, with 11 bases in between. Per germline, CDR1 SGHAT and CDR2 FQNNGV. The CDR3 consists of 15 residues. The CDR3 reads CASSLVDRVSYEQYF. CDR3 coding DNA: TGTGCCAGCAGCTTAGTAGATAGGGTTTCCTACGAGCAGTACTTC.

This rearrangement joins TRBV29-1 to TRBJ1-1, with 8 bases that match TRBD1. The V segment lost 4 bases and the J segment 7 bases; nucleotides outside the gene matches: 8. The CDR3 covers 13 residues. The V gene's germline CDR1 is SQVTM and CDR2 ANQGSEA. This CDR3 is CSVVSRGRVEAFF. Here the CDR3 DNA reads TGCAGCGTTGTATCCAGGGGGCGTGTTGAAGCTTTCTTT.

This rearrangement joins TRBV13 to TRBJ2-7; D possibly corresponds to TRBD1 (6 bases). V shed 5 bases and J shed 6 bases, with 11 bases lying between them. CDR1 and CDR2 (germline): PRHDT, FYEKMQ (reference sequence). The CDR3 contains 12 residues. This CDR3 reads CASSAQGTEQYF. Written as DNA, the CDR3 is TGTGCCAGCAGCGCACAGGGCACCGAGCAGTACTTC.

The chain is built from TRBV6-4 and TRBJ2-3, with 7 bases lining up with TRBD2. In germline, CDR1 is MRHNA, CDR2 SNTAGT. With 0 bases clipped from V and 4 bases from J, the junction kept 7 bases outside the gene matches. CDR3 size: 16 residues. The CDR3 DNA follows: TGTGCCAGCAGTGACTCTGGGGGGGAGCCTCCAGATACGCAGTATTTT. Amino acids: CASSDSGGEPPDTQYF.

The V gene is TRBV12-3 or TRBV12-4, the J gene TRBJ2-7; possible D gene TRBD2, 6 bases. Between the trimmed V and J ends, which lost 8 bases and 6 bases, there was a span of 20 bases. The CDR3 consists of 14 residues. The CDR3 region has the DNA TGTGCCAGCGGCCCCGGGGGTCTGGGCATCGAGCAGTACTTC. Translation: CASGPGGLGIEQYF.

This clonotype was recorded once. At one of its ends the junction is not consistent with the germline gene, which may arise from a read error. The chain has TRBV6-5 and TRBJ1-3; no definite D call. The CDR3 spans 14 residues. Germline V gene lookup returns CDR1 MNHEY and CDR2 SVGAGI. The DNA of the CDR3 is TGTGCCAGCACGCGGAGCTGGTCTGAAAACACCATATATTTT. It yields the protein CASTRSWSENTIYF.

The rearrangement joins TRBV29-1 to TRBJ2-7, with 7 bases identical to TRBD2. The ends lost 7 bases at V and 0 bases at J; junction bases unmatched: 6. The CDR3 is 13 amino acids. Germline V CDR1 and CDR2: SQVTM, ANQGSEA. The CDR3 reads CSATGTNSYEQYF. The DNA of the CDR3 is TGCAGCGCAACCGGGACTAACTCCTACGAGCAGTACTTC.

The chain recombines TRBV5-6 with TRBJ2-7, with D uncertain. The length of the CDR3 is 12 residues. Trimming removed 3 bases at V and 6 bases at J, with 10 bases between. CDR1 and CDR2 from the germline V gene are SGHDT and YYEEEE. CDR3 nucleotide sequence: TGTGCCAGCAGCTCCTATCAGACCGAGCAGTACTTC. This translates into CASSSYQTEQYF. Looking up the rest from reference TRBV5-6 and TRBJ2-7 gives the full variable domain: DAGVTQSPTHLIKTRGQQVTLRCSPKSGHDTVSWYQQALGQGPQFIFQYYEEEERQRGNFPDRFSGHQFPNYSSELNVNALLLGDSALYLCASSSYQTEQYFGPGTRLTVT.